This passage covers 31 T cell receptor beta chains from one sample sequenced in a study of early T cells in non-severe SARS-CoV-2 infection. TCRdb called the 5' RACE reads again in MiXCR, with one record for every CDR3 protein. Here the sample spans around 46,000 distinct CDR3 sequences, roughly 12% being singletons. What was sequenced was whole blood. All receptors derive from an adult who was a healthcare worker with PCR-confirmed SARS-CoV-2 infection or an uninfected control (not recorded which).

This clonotype was picked up a small number of times. The CDR3 DNA is TGTGCCAGCAGCTTAGGGGTTAGCCAAGAGACCCAGTACTTC. Translating gives CASSLGVSQETQYF. The J gene is TRBJ2-5, the V gene TRBV7-2, with D uncertain. Germline V CDR1 and CDR2: SGHTA, FQGNSA. CDR3 size: 14 residues. V lost 1 base and J lost 1, with 7 bases in between.

This clonotype was seen only a few times. The J gene is TRBJ2-6, the V gene TRBV24-1; the D gene could be TRBD1 or TRBD2 (5 bases each). The CDR3 runs 16 residues. The germline gives CDR1 KGHDR, CDR2 SFDVKD. Trimming stripped 4 bases from V and 2 bases from J, with 11 bases between. The DNA of the CDR3 is TGTGCCACCAGTGACACCCGGGGCGCTGGGGCCAACGTCCTGACTTTC. This sequence encodes CATSDTRGAGANVLTF.

The rearrangement joins TRBV29-1 to TRBJ2-1; TRBD2 matches at 10 bases. The junction had 8 bases not matched to a gene; V was cut back by 8 bases and J by 10 bases. Germline V lookup: CDR1 SQVTM, CDR2 ANQGSEA. The CDR3 runs 12 residues. As DNA, the CDR3 is TGCAGCCCTGGGCAAGCGGGAGGGGAGCAGTTCTTC. The encoded protein is CSPGQAGGEQFF.

This clonotype was recorded a few times. The chain combines TRBV4-1 with TRBJ2-5; D remains ambiguous. Germline-derived CDR1 and CDR2 are MGHRA and YSYEKL. This CDR3 is built from 14 residues. V was clipped by 0 bases and J by 4 bases, with 9 bases between them. The DNA for the CDR3 is TGCGCCAGCAGCCAAGACGGCGTAGGAGAGACCCAGTACTTC. Amino acids: CASSQDGVGETQYF.

This clonotype was seen ten or more times. The chain links TRBV5-1 to TRBJ2-7; perhaps TRBD1 as D (6 bases). Germline V gives CDR1 SGHRS, CDR2 YFSETQ. V lost 2 bases and J 5 bases, leaving 20 bases between the germline ends. The CDR3 consists of 16 residues. The CDR3 protein is CASSFYREPASHEQYF. For the CDR3, the DNA is TGCGCCAGCAGCTTCTACAGGGAACCCGCGAGCCACGAGCAGTACTTC.

V usage is TRBV7-6 and J usage is TRBJ1-3; D unclear. Germline V gives CDR1 SGHVS, CDR2 FNYEAQ. The ends were cut back, 1 base at V and 1 base at J, with 11 bases in the middle. The CDR3 sequence is 16 residues long. The CDR3, as DNA: TGTGCCAGCAGCTTAGAGGGCGCAGTATCTGGAAACACCATATATTTT. The encoded protein is CASSLEGAVSGNTIYF. Combining the CDR3 with reference TRBV7-6 and TRBJ1-3 gives the whole variable domain GAGVSQSPRYKVTKRGQDVALRCDPISGHVSLYWYRQALGQGPEFLTYFNYEAQQDKSGLPNDRFSAERPEGSISTLTIQRTEQRDSAMYRCASSLEGAVSGNTIYFGEGSWLTVV.

This clonotype was observed many times. The junction differs from germline at one of its ends, possibly a read error. The V and J genes are TRBV28 and TRBJ2-4; D tentatively reads TRBD1 or TRBD2 (6 bases each). Germline V gene lookup returns CDR1 MDHEN and CDR2 SYDVKM. The length of the CDR3 is 14 residues. The CDR3 bases are TGTGCCAGCAGGGGGGGAACAGGGAAAACCATTCAGTACTTC. Encoded protein: CASRGGTGKTIQYF.

This clonotype was observed many times. The chain combines TRBV30 with TRBJ2-7; D is perhaps TRBD1 or TRBD2 (5 bases each). The germline V gene has CDR1 GTSNPN and CDR2 SVGIG (reference sequence). This CDR3 spans 13 amino acids. The germline V and J ends were trimmed by 1 base and 0 bases, with 7 bases remaining between them. The chain's CDR3 is CAWSDGASYEQYF. The CDR3 coding sequence is TGTGCCTGGAGTGACGGGGCCTCCTACGAGCAGTACTTC. Full variable domain (outside the CDR3, taken from reference TRBV30 and TRBJ2-7): SQTIHQWPATLVQPVGSPLSLECTVEGTSNPNLYWYRQAAGRGLQLLFYSVGIGQISSEVPQNLSASRPQDRQFILSSKKLLLSDSGFYLCAWSDGASYEQYFGPGTRLTVT.

The table lists this clonotype with a few counts. V is TRBV5-1 and J is TRBJ1-1; D gene unclear. The CDR3 is made up of 14 amino acids. Germline values: CDR1 SGHRS, CDR2 YFSETQ. Trimming took 0 bases from V and 3 from J, leaving 9 bases between them. The CDR3 DNA is TGCGCCAGCAGCTTGGTCAGGCTCGACACTGAAGCTTTCTTT. Its protein is CASSLVRLDTEAFF.

The chain links TRBV4-3 to TRBJ1-2; weak D call: TRBD1 (6 bases). CDR3 length: 15 residues. V gave up 0 bases and J gave up 5 bases, with 13 bases separating them. Germline V lookup: CDR1 LGHNA, CDR2 YSLEER. The CDR3 bases are TGCGCCAGCAGCCAAGATTGGGGGGCGGGGTATGGCTACACCTTC. Protein product: CASSQDWGAGYGYTF.

The genes are TRBV27 and TRBJ2-5; tentatively, D is TRBD1 (6 bases). Trimming removed 5 bases from V and 1 base from J, with 14 bases in between. The CDR3 has 15 amino acids. Looked up from germline, CDR1 is MNHEY and CDR2 is SMNVEV (reference sequence). CDR3 DNA sequence: TGTGCCAGCAGTATGACTACAGGGATCCAAGAGACCCAGTACTTC. It yields the protein CASSMTTGIQETQYF.

This clonotype was seen at least ten times. V is TRBV6-6 and J is TRBJ2-1, with a tentative D call TRBD2 (6 bases). Germline V CDR1 and CDR2: MNHNY, SVGAGI (reference sequence). Trimming removed 8 bases from V and 7 bases from J, with 18 bases in between. The CDR3 totals 14 residues. Here the CDR3 reads CASLLRGRGNEQFF. The DNA for the CDR3 is TGTGCCAGCCTTTTACGGGGCCGGGGGAATGAGCAGTTCTTC.

The chain carries TRBV10-3 and TRBJ2-7; tentative D call: TRBD1 (6 bases). The CDR3 has 17 residues. V lost 0 bases and J 2 bases, leaving 17 bases between the germline ends. Germline loops: CDR1 ENHRY, CDR2 SYGVKD. The CDR3 sequence is CAISESVGPGVTYEQYF. The CDR3 DNA reads TGTGCCATCAGTGAGTCTGTAGGGCCAGGGGTCACCTACGAGCAGTACTTC.

This clonotype has just a few counts. The gene calls are TRBV18 and TRBJ1-1; D possibly corresponds to TRBD1 (6 bases). The CDR3 sequence is 14 residues long. V was cut by 0 bases and J by 5 bases, with 10 bases left in between. Germline V CDR1 and CDR2: KGHSH, LQKENI. The CDR3 DNA is TGTGCCAGCTCACCACCACACAGGGATACTGAAGCTTTCTTT. Translated: CASSPPHRDTEAFF.

The sample holds many counts of this clonotype. The CDR3 loop is CSAREVRGPYEQYF. DNA of the CDR3: TGCAGTGCTAGAGAGGTTAGAGGGCCCTACGAGCAGTACTTC. This chain joins TRBV20-1 and TRBJ2-7, with D perhaps TRBD2 (5 bases). This CDR3 region has 14 residues. V was trimmed by 0 bases and J by 2 bases, leaving 11 bases between them. Germline CDR1 DFQATT, CDR2 SNEGSKA (reference sequence).

This clonotype occurred many times. The rearrangement links TRBV5-1 to TRBJ2-7, with a possible D match to TRBD1 (5 bases). The CDR3 covers 13 residues. Germline CDR1 reads SGHRS; CDR2 reads YFSETQ. V was pared by 0 bases and J by 9 bases, with 13 bases between. Here the CDR3 reads CASSLGGSPMQYF. CDR3 nucleotides: TGCGCCAGCAGCTTGGGGGGCAGCCCTATGCAGTACTTC.

This clonotype was counted between two and nine times. The chain carries TRBV27 and TRBJ1-1; TRBD1 aligns across 8 bases. CDR3 length: 17 residues. After removal of 7 bases from V and 2 bases from J, the junction contained 15 bases not matched to a gene. Germline V lookup: CDR1 MNHEY, CDR2 SMNVEV (reference sequence). The CDR3 coding sequence is TGTGCCAGCATTAGGTCCCCTTATGGACAGGGAAACACTGAAGCTTTCTTT. This encodes CASIRSPYGQGNTEAFF.

This clonotype was detected many times. V is TRBV29-1 and J is TRBJ2-1; 8 bases are shared with TRBD2. This CDR3 region has 13 residues. Germline CDR1 SQVTM, CDR2 ANQGSEA. V dropped 7 bases and J dropped 4; count of bases not matched to a gene: 6. CDR3 amino acids: CSAAGDGYNEQFF. CDR3 bases: TGCAGCGCAGCGGGAGACGGGTACAATGAGCAGTTCTTC.

Concerning this clonotype itself: The limits of the CDR3 on the DNA are not certain, so only TCRdb's listed CDR3 is given. The V call is TRBV14, the J call TRBJ2-5; the table's D call TRBD1 went unverified against the DNA. The CDR3 has 13 amino acids, counting both end residues. Germline V gene data show CDR1 as SGHDN and CDR2 as FVKESK. The CDR3 loop is CASSPLSWETQYF.

The rearrangement joins TRBV24-1 to TRBJ1-5; no reliable D call. The germline gives CDR1 KGHDR, CDR2 SFDVKD. Trimming removed 1 base at V and 7 bases at J, with 10 bases between. CDR3 length: 14 residues. The CDR3 sequence is CATSDFGVEQPQHF. CDR3 nucleotide sequence: TGTGCCACCAGTGATTTTGGGGTTGAACAGCCCCAGCATTTT.

The V call is TRBV20-1, the J call TRBJ1-1, with D tentatively TRBD1 (6 bases). This CDR3 contains 12 residues. Germline V CDR1 and CDR2: DFQATT, SNEGSKA (reference sequence). The germline V and J ends were trimmed by 1 base and 7 bases, with 10 bases remaining between them. CDR3 DNA sequence: TGCAGTGCTAGAGGAGGGGGGAATGAAGCTTTCTTT. Amino acids: CSARGGGNEAFF.

The sample holds a few counts of this clonotype. This chain links TRBV2 with TRBJ2-1; tentatively, D is TRBD1 or TRBD2 (5 bases each). This CDR3 contains 13 residues. CDR1 and CDR2 from the germline V gene are SNHLY and FYNNEI. V lost 7 bases and J lost 12, with 19 bases in between. The CDR3 protein is CASNLGLSQGQFF. The CDR3 region has the DNA TGTGCCAGCAACCTAGGACTGTCCCAGGGGCAGTTCTTC.

This clonotype was found many times. The rearrangement links TRBV4-2 to TRBJ1-1; tentative D call: TRBD1 (5 bases). CDR3 length equals 14 residues. Per the germline V gene, CDR1 is LGHNA and CDR2 is YNFKEQ. Between the trimmed V and J ends, which lost 7 bases and 4 bases, there was a span of 16 bases. The CDR3 protein is CASNTGGSGTEAFF. As DNA, the CDR3 is TGTGCCAGCAACACGGGGGGGTCGGGCACTGAAGCTTTCTTT.

A few counts support this clonotype. The chain recombines TRBV28 with TRBJ2-7; tentative D call: TRBD2 (6 bases). The germline V gene has CDR1 MDHEN and CDR2 SYDVKM. CDR3 length: 13 residues. V lost 3 bases and J lost 6, with 12 bases in between. CDR3 loop: CASSLVSAGEQYF. The CDR3 DNA reads as TGTGCCAGCAGTTTGGTCTCAGCGGGCGAGCAGTACTTC.

This clonotype has a handful of counts. At one of its ends the junction is not consistent with the germline gene, which may arise from a read error. The chain joins TRBV7-2 to TRBJ2-5; no clear D gene. This CDR3 has 11 residues. Looked up from germline, CDR1 is SGHTA and CDR2 is FQGNSA. CDR3 DNA: TGTGCCAGCAGCCACCAGGAGACCCAGTACTTC. Encoded protein: CASSHQETQYF.

This clonotype was seen many times. V usage is TRBV24-1 and J usage is TRBJ1-5, with D hard to call. Germline CDR1 is KGHDR and CDR2 is SFDVKD. Trimming removed 5 bases at V and 7 bases at J, with 11 bases between. CDR3 length: 13 residues. For the CDR3, the DNA is TGTGCCACCAGTGGCAGGCTCGGGCAGCCCCAGCATTTT. Protein sequence: CATSGRLGQPQHF.

This clonotype was observed many times. This chain joins TRBV12-3 or TRBV12-4 and TRBJ2-1; the D gene is possibly TRBD2 (6 bases). Trimming removed 6 bases from V and 9 bases from J, with 18 bases in between. The CDR3 spans 14 residues. CDR3 in DNA: TGTGCCAGCAGGGCCCTAGACGGGAGCAGTGAGCAGTTCTTC. Encoded protein: CASRALDGSSEQFF.

There are many counts of this clonotype. This chain uses TRBV7-8 with TRBJ2-1; 12 bases are shared with TRBD2. The ends lost 5 bases at V and 7 bases at J; junction bases unmatched: 15. CDR1 and CDR2 (germline): SGHVS, FQNEAQ. The CDR3 covers 18 residues. The CDR3 loop is CASSPYRLAGAAKNEQFF. The CDR3 DNA sequence: TGTGCCAGCAGCCCCTATAGACTAGCGGGAGCCGCTAAGAATGAGCAGTTCTTC.

This clonotype was seen a few times. V and J are TRBV7-9 and TRBJ2-7; the match to TRBD1 covers 7 bases. The germline CDR1 and CDR2 sequences are SEHNR and FQNEAQ (reference sequence). With 5 bases clipped from V and 1 base from J, the junction kept 8 bases outside the gene matches. The CDR3 has 15 amino acids. CDR3 protein: CASSATGTASYEQYF. CDR3 bases: TGTGCCAGCAGCGCAACCGGGACAGCTTCCTACGAGCAGTACTTC.

The table lists this clonotype with a few counts. A clone one base away is much larger, so this may be a read error. This chain joins TRBV29-1 and TRBJ2-3; the D gene is possibly TRBD2 (6 bases). V lost 3 bases and J lost 5, with 9 bases in between. Germline assignment: CDR1 SQVTM and CDR2 ANQGSEA. This CDR3 is 12 amino acids long. The CDR3 DNA reads TGCAGCGTTGATGGAGGGGAAGATACGCAGTATTTT. Translation gives CSVDGGEDTQYF.

Many counts were recorded for this clonotype. This chain links TRBV6-6 with TRBJ1-1; 7 nucleotides line up with TRBD1. Unmatched junction bases numbered 7, after V lost 2 bases and J lost 10 bases. Germline CDR1 is MNHNY and CDR2 is SVGAGI (reference sequence). There are 13 residues in the CDR3. CDR3 bases: TGTGCCAGCAGTTACGAGGTAGGGGGCAGAGCTTTCTTT. Protein sequence: CASSYEVGGRAFF.